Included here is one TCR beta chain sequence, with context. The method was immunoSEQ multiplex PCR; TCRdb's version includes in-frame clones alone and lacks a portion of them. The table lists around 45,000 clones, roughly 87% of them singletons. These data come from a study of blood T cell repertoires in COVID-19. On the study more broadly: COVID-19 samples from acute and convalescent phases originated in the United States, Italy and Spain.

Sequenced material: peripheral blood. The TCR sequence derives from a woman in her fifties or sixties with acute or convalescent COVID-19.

Written as DNA, the CDR3 is TGTGCCAGCAGCTTAATGGGGAGGTCTTCTAATTCACCCCTCCACTTT. It translates to CASSLMGRSSNSPLHF. This chain joins TRBV7-2 and TRBJ1-6; unclear D gene. V lost 2 bases, J lost 6 bases, and 14 bases lay in between. CDR3 length equals 16 residues. The germline gives CDR1 SGHTA, CDR2 FQGNSA.